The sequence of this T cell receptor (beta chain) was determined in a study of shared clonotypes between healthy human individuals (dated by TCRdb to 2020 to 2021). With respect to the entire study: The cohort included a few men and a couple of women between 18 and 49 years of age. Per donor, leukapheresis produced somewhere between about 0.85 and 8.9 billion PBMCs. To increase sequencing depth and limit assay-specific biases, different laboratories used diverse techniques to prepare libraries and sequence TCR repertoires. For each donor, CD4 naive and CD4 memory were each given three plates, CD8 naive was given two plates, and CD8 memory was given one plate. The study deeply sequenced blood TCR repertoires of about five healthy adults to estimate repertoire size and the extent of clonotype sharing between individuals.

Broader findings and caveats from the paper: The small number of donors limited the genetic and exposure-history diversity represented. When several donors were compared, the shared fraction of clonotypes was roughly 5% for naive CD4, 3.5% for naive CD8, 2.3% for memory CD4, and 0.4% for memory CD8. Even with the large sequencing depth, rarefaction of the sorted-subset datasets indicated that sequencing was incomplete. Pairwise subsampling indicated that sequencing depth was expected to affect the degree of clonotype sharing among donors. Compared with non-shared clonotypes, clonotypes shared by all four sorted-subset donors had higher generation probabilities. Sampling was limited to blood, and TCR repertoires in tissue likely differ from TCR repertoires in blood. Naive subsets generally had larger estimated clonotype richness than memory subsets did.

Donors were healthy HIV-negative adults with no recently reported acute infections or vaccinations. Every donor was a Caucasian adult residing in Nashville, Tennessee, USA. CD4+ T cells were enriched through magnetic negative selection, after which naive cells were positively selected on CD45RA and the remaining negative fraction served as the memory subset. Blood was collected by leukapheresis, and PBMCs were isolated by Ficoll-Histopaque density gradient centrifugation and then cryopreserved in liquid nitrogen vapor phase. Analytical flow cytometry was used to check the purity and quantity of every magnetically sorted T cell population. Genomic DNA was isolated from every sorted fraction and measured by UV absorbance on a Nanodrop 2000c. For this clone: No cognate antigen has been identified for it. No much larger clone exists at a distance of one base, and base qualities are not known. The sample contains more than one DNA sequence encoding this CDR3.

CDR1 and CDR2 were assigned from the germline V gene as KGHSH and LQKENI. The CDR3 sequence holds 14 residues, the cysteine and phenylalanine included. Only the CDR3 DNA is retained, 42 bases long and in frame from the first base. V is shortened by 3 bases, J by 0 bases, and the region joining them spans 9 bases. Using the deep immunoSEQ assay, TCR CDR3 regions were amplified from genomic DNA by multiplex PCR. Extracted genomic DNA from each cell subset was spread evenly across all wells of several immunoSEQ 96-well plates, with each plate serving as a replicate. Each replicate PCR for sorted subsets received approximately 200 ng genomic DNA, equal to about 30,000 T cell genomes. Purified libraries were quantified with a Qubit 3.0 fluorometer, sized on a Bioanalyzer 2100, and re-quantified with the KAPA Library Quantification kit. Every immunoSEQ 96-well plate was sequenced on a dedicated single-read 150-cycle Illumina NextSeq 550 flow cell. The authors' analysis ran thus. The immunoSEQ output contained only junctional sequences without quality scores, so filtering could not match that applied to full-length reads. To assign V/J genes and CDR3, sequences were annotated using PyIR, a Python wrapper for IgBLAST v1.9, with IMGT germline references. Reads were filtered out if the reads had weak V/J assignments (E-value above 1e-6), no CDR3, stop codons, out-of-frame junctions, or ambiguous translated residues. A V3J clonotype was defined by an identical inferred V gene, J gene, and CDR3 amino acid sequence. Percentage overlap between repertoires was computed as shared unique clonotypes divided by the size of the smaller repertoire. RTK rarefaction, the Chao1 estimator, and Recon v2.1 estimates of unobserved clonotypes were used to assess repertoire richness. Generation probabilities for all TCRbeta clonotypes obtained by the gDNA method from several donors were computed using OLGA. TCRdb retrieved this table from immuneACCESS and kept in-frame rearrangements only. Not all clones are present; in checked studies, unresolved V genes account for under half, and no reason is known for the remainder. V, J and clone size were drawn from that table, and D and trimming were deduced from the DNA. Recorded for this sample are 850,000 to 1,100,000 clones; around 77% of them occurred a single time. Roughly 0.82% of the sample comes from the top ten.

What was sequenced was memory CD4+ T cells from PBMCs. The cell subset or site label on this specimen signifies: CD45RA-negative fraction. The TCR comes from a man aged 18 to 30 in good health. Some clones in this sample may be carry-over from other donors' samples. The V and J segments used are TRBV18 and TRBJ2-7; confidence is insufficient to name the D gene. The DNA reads TGTGCCAGCTCACCCGGAACGAGCTCCTACGAGCAGTACTTC. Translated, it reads CASSPGTSSYEQYF. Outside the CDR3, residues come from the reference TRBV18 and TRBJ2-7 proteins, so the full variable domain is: NAGVMQNPRHLVRRRGQEARLRCSPMKGHSHVYWYRQLPEEGLKFMVYLQKENIIDESGMPKERFSAEFPKEGPSILRIQQVVRGDSAAYFCASSPGTSSYEQYFGPGTRLTVT.